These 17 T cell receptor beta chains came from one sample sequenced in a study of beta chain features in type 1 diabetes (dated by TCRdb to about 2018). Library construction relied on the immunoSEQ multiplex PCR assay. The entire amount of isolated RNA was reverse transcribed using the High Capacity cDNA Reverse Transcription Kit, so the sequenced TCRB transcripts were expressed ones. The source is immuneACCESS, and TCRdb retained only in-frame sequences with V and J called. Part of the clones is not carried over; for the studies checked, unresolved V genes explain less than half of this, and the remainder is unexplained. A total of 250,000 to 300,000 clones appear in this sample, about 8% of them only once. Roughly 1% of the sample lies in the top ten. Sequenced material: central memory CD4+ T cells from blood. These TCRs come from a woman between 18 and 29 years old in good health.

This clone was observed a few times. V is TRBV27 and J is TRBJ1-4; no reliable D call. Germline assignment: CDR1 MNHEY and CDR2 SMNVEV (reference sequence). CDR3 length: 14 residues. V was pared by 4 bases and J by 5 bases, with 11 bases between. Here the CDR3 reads CASSSLASNEKLFF. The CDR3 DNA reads TGTGCCAGCAGTTCCCTAGCCTCGAATGAAAAACTGTTTTTT.

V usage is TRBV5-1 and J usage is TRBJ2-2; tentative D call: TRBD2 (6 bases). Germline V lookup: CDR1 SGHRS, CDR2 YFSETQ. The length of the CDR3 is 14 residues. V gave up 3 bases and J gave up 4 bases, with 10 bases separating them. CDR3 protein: CASSYDGSTGELFF. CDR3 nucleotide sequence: TGCGCCAGCAGCTACGACGGGAGCACCGGGGAGCTGTTTTTT.

CDR3 in DNA: TGCGCCAGCAGCTTGACCGGCGACCAGCCCCAGCATTTT. As protein: CASSLTGDQPQHF. This chain links TRBV5-1 with TRBJ1-5; D is undetermined. Germline V gene lookup returns CDR1 SGHRS and CDR2 YFSETQ. V lost 1 base and J 7 bases, leaving 9 bases between the germline ends. This CDR3 has 13 amino acids.

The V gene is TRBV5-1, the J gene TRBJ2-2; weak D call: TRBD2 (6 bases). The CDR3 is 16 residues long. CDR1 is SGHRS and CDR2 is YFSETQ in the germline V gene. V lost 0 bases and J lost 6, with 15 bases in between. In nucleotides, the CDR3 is TGCGCCAGCAGCTTGGCCTCGACTAGTTCCTCCGGGGAGCTGTTTTTT. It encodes CASSLASTSSSGELFF.

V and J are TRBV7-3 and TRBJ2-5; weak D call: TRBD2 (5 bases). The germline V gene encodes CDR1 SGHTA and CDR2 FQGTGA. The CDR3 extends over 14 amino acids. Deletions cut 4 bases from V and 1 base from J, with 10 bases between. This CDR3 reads CASSSRGSQETQYF. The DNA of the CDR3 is TGTGCCAGCAGCTCCCGGGGAAGCCAAGAGACCCAGTACTTC. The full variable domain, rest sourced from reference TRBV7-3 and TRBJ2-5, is GAGVSQTPSNKVTEKGKYVELRCDPISGHTALYWYRQSLGQGPEFLIYFQGTGAADDSGLPNDRFFAVRPEGSVSTLKIQRTERGDSAVYLCASSSRGSQETQYFGPGTRLLVL.

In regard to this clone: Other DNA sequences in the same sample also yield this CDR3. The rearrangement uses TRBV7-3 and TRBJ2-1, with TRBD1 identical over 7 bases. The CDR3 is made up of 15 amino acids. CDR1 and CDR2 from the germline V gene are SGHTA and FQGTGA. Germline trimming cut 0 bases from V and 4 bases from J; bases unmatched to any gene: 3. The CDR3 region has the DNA TGTGCCAGCAGCTTAACGGGACAGCCTTACAATGAGCAGTTCTTC. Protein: CASSLTGQPYNEQFF.

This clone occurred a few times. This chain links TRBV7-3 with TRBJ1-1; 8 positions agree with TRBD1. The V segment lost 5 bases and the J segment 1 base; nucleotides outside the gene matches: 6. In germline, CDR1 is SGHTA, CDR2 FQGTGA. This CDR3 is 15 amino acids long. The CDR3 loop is CASSRLGQGNTEAFF. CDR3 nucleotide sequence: TGTGCCAGCAGCCGTCTCGGACAGGGGAACACTGAAGCTTTCTTT.

In DNA form, the CDR3 reads TGTGCCAGCTCACCACCCGGGACGAATAATTCACCCCTCCACTTT. Protein sequence: CASSPPGTNNSPLHF. The chain recombines TRBV18 with TRBJ1-6; TRBD1 is a possible D gene (5 bases). V lost 0 bases, J lost 5 bases, and 8 bases lay in between. The CDR3 has 15 amino acids. The germline V gene has CDR1 KGHSH and CDR2 LQKENI.

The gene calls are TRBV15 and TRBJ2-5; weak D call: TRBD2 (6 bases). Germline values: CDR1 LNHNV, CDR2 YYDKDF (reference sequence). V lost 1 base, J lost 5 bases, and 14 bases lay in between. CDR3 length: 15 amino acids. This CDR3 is CATSRGLVALETQYF. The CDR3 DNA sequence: TGTGCCACCAGCAGAGGACTAGTGGCATTGGAGACCCAGTACTTC.

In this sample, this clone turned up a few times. CDR3 DNA sequence: TGTGCCAGCAGCTCCGAGGCGGGAGTCGGGAATGAGCAGTTCTTC. Its translation: CASSSEAGVGNEQFF. The chain links TRBV7-9 to TRBJ2-1, with 7 bases lining up with TRBD2. The germline CDR1 and CDR2 sequences are SEHNR and FQNEAQ (reference sequence). The CDR3 runs to 15 residues. Losses at the gene ends were 4 bases for V and 7 bases for J; bases not matched to a gene: 10.

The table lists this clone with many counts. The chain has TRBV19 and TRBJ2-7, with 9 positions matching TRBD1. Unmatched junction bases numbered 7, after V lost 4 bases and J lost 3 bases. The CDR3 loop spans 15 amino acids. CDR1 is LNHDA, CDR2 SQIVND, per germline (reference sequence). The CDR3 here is CASSTTGTGLYEQYF. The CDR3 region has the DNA TGTGCCAGTAGTACTACCGGGACAGGGCTCTACGAGCAGTACTTC.

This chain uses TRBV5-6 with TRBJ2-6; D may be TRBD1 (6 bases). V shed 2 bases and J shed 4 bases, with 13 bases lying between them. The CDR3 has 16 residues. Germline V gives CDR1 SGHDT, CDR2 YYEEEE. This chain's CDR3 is CASSLTPGTGANVLTF. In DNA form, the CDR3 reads TGTGCCAGCAGCTTAACACCAGGGACAGGGGCCAACGTCCTGACTTTC.

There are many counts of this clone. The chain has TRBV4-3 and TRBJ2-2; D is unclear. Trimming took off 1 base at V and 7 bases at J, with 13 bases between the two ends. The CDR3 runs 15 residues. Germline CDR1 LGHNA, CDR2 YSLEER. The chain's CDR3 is CASSQVPRVDGELFF. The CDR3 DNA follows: TGCGCCAGCAGCCAAGTTCCCCGTGTGGACGGGGAGCTGTTTTTT.

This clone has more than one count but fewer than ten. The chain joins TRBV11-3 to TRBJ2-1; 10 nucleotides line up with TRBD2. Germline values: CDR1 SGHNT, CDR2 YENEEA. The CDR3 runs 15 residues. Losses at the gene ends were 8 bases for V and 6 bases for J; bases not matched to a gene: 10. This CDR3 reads CASGVIAGGTNEQFF. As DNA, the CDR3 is TGTGCCAGCGGGGTAATAGCGGGAGGCACCAATGAGCAGTTCTTC.

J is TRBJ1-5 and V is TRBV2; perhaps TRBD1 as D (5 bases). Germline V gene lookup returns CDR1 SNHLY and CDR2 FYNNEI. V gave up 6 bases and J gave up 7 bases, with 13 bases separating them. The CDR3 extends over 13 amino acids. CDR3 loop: CASRGEGPQPQHF. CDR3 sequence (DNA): TGTGCCAGCAGGGGGGAGGGACCGCAGCCCCAGCATTTT.

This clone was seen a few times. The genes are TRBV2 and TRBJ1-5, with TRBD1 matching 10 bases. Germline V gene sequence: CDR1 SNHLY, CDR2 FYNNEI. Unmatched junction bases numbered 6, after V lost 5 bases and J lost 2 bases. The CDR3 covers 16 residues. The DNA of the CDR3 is TGTGCCAGCAGTCAGGGACAGGGGACGGGCAATCAGCCCCAGCATTTT. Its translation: CASSQGQGTGNQPQHF.

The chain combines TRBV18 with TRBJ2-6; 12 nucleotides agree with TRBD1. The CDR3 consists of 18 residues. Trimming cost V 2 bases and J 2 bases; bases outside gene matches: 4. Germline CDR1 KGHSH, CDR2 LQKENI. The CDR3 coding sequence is TGTGCCAGCTCACCATACGGGACAGGGGGCCCTGGGGCCAACGTCCTGACTTTC. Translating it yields CASSPYGTGGPGANVLTF.